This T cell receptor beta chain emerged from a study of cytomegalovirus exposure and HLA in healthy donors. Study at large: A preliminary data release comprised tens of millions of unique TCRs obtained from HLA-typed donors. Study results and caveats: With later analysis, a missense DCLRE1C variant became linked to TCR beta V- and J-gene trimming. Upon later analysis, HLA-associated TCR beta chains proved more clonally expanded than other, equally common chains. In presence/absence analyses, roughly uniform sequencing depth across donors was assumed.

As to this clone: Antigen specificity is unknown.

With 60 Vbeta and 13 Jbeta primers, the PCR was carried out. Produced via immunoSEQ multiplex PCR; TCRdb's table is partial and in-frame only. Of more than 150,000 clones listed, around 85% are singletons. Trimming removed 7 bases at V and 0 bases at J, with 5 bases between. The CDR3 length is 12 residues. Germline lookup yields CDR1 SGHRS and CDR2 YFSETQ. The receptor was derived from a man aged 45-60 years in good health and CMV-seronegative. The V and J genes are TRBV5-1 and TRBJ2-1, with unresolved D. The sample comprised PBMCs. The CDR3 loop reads CASRVSYNEQFF. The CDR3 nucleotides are TGCGCCAGCCGGGTCTCCTACAATGAGCAGTTCTTC.